A selection of T cell receptor beta chains follows, all from one sample in a study of T-cell reconstitution after alpha-beta-depleted transplantation in children. TCRdb independently ran MiXCR on the PCR reads; one entry per CDR3 protein. The repertoire holds about 400,000 distinct CDR3 sequences, roughly 22% seen once, with 3% to 4% in the top ten. This material consisted of PBMCs from the stem cell graft donor, taken from the stem cell graft. The origin of the receptors is a human donor who donated a stem cell graft to a child with acute myeloid leukemia. The CDR3 runs from the conserved cysteine through the conserved F or W. Each record gives: CDR3 length, V gene, J gene, CDR3 protein.

length: 17; V: TRBV5-1; J: TRBJ2-1; CDR3: CASSLASGTSKYNEQFF
length: 15; V: TRBV11-3; J: TRBJ2-1; CDR3: CASSHPGISYNEQFF
length: 14; V: TRBV4-3; J: TRBJ2-3; CDR3: CASSQTSGTDTQYF
length: 15; V: TRBV28; J: TRBJ2-3; CDR3: CASSFIVGDPDTQYF
length: 14; V: TRBV7-9; J: TRBJ1-2; CDR3: CASSLAGERYGYTF
length: 14; V: TRBV20-1; J: TRBJ2-7; CDR3: CSVVGGEAPYEQYF
length: 14; V: TRBV5-1; J: TRBJ2-5; CDR3: CASSLGLAGETQYF
length: 15; V: TRBV5-6; J: TRBJ1-2; CDR3: CASSPGRRGGYGYTF
length: 14; V: TRBV6-2/TRBV6-3; J: TRBJ2-5; CDR3: CASSYSASPETQYF
length: 15; V: TRBV7-2; J: TRBJ2-7; CDR3: CASRPSGTSSYEQYF
length: 13; V: TRBV20-1; J: TRBJ1-5; CDR3: CSARVTGRQPQHF
length: 14; V: TRBV28; J: TRBJ1-1; CDR3: CASSLRPGRPEAFF
length: 15; V: TRBV5-1; J: TRBJ2-3; CDR3: CASSPPAGAADTQYF
length: 13; V: TRBV27; J: TRBJ2-7; CDR3: CASSARKNYEQYF
length: 18; V: TRBV28; J: TRBJ2-3; CDR3: CASTTTGTSGRGTDTQYF